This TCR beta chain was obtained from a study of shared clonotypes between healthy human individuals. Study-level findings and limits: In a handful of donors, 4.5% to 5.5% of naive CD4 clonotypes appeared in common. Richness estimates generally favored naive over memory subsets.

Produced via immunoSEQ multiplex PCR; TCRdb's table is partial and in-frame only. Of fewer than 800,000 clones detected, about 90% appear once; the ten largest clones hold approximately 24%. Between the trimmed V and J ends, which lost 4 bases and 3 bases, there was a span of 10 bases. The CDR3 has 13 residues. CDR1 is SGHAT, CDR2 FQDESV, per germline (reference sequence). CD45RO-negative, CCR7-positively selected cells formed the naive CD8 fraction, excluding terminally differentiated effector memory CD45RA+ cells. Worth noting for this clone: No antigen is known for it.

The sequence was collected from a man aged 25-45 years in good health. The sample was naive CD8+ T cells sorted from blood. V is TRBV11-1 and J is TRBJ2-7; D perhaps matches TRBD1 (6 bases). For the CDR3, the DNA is TGTGCCAGCAGCTCAGGACAGTTCTACGAGCAGTACTTC. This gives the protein CASSSGQFYEQYF.